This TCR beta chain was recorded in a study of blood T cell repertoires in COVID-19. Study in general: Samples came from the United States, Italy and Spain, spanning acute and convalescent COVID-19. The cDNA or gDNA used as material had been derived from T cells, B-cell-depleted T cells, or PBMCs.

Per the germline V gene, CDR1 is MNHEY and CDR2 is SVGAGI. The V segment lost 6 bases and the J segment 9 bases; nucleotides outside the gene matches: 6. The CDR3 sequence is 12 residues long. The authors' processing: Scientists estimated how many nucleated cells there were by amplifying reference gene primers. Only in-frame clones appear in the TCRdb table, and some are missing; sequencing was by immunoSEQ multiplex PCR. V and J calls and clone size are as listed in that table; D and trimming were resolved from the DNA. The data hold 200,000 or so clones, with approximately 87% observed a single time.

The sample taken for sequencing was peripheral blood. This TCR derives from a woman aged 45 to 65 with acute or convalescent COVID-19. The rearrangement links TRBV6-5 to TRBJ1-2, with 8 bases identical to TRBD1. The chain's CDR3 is CASSFGQGRYTF. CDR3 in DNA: TGTGCCAGCAGCTTCGGACAGGGTCGCTACACCTTC.